This paragraph covers one TCR beta chain sequence. There is no known antigen for this receptor. It has no much larger one-base neighbor in the sample; base qualities were not kept. TCRbeta CDR3 regions were amplified from genomic DNA by means of the immunoSEQ Assay, a bias-controlled multiplex PCR. The original pipeline was this. The number of nucleated cells in each sample was estimated from the amplification of reference gene primers within the assay. Sequence reads were collapsed and filtered to measure the absolute abundance of every unique TCRbeta CDR3 rearrangement. Productive Simpson clonality was computed per sample as the square root of Simpson's diversity index over productive rearrangements. TCRdb limited this immuneACCESS table to in-frame rearrangements with V and J called. A share of clones is missing; checked studies link under half to unresolved V genes, and the rest is unexplained. That table gives V, J and clone size, and the DNA gave D and trimming. This sample comprises fewer than 90,000 clones, 86% of them detected only once. The ten largest account for roughly 5% of the sample.

The data stem from a study of blood T cell repertoires in COVID-19 (TCRdb year 2020). For the wider study: Samples covering the acute and convalescent phases of COVID-19 were provided by collaborators in the United States, Italy and Spain. The prospective study material was composed of cDNA or gDNA derived from T cells, B-cell-depleted T cells, or PBMCs. The dataset comprised deeply sampled blood TCRbeta repertoires from subjects exposed to, actively infected with, or recovered from COVID-19. A freely available public database, intended as a resource for researchers studying the immune response to SARS-CoV-2, is where the repertoires were released. Samples came from the ongoing ImmuneRACE study (first 160 participants) plus 1,254 subjects from 6 global collaborators. Nearly every sample came with metadata listing a de-identified subject ID, COVID-19 status, age in years and sex. Where available, HLA class I and class II types were obtained from metadata supplied by the sample provider rather than from assay-based typing. Broad study findings and their caveats: The quantity of clinical and demographic metadata differed by source and by participant and was supplied without curation.

The collaborating institutions used their own protocols to collect whole blood in K2EDTA tubes. For TCRbeta analysis, collaborators shipped samples as frozen whole blood, isolated PBMCs, or DNA extracted from either of those sample types. Sequenced input: peripheral blood. This TCR was recovered from a man in his fifties with active or convalescent COVID-19.

The DNA sequence is as follows: TGCGCCAGCAGCGCGGGACAGGGATTTAACGAGCAGTACTTC. Translated, this is CASSAGQGFNEQYF. The receptor chain draws on TRBV5-1 and TRBJ2-7; TRBD1 fits 9 bases in the junction. The germline V gene sets CDR1 to SGHRS and CDR2 to YFSETQ. Ends trimmed: V by 4 bases, J by 5 bases; bases unmatched to a gene: 7. From the cysteine through the phenylalanine, the CDR3 covers 14 amino acids. Solely the CDR3 DNA is kept, with 42 bases framed from the first base. With the portions outside the CDR3 filled from the reference TRBV5-1 and TRBJ2-7 genes, the complete variable region becomes KAGVTQTPRYLIKTRGQQVTLSCSPISGHRSVSWYQQTPGQGLQFLFEYFSETQRNKGNFPGRFSGRQFSNSRSEMNVSTLELGDSALYLCASSAGQGFNEQYFGPGTRLTVT.